The next 16 T cell receptor beta chains were all read from a single sample in a study of CD8+ T cells in alopecia areata. Isolated RNA was reverse transcribed into cDNA used as the sequencing template. This table comes from immunoSEQ multiplex PCR, and its TCRdb copy is limited to in-frame clones, with some not included. Counted here are some 190,000 clones, around 66% occurring once; the ten biggest clones make up 1.2%. Treatment noted: oral pan-JAK inhibitor, 5-10 mg twice daily. Source: CD4+ T cells sorted from blood, taken around week 46, from a patient treated with tofacitinib. Receptors originate from a human donor with alopecia areata.

The chain links TRBV19 to TRBJ1-2, with D possibly TRBD1 on 5 matching bases. Germline CDR1 reads LNHDA; CDR2 reads SQIVND (reference sequence). Trimming removed 6 bases at V and 7 bases at J, with 18 bases between. This CDR3 spans 14 amino acids. CDR3 residues: CASRTGTDFGGYTF. CDR3 nucleotides: TGTGCCAGTAGGACCGGGACGGATTTCGGTGGCTACACCTTC.

This clone came up a few times. Written as DNA, the CDR3 is TGTGCCAGCAGTGTTACCGGGACAGGCGATTCACCCCTCCACTTT. Translating it yields CASSVTGTGDSPLHF. J is TRBJ1-6 and V is TRBV6-1; the match to TRBD1 covers 8 bases. With 4 bases clipped from V and 8 bases from J, the junction kept 7 bases outside the gene matches. The CDR3 contains 15 residues. Germline V gene lookup returns CDR1 MNHNS and CDR2 SASEGT.

The rearrangement uses TRBV27 and TRBJ2-6; no clear D gene. This CDR3 spans 13 amino acids. The germline V gene has CDR1 MNHEY and CDR2 SMNVEV (reference sequence). V was clipped by 6 bases and J by 4 bases, with 7 bases between them. The CDR3 DNA reads as TGTGCCAGCAGGCCTTTAGGGGCCAACGTCCTGACTTTC. Translating gives CASRPLGANVLTF.

This clone was seen only a few times. The chain combines TRBV2 with TRBJ2-7, with D uncertain. The V end was cut by 1 base, the J end by 0 bases, with 13 bases between. Per the germline V gene, CDR1 is SNHLY and CDR2 is FYNNEI. The CDR3 sequence is 16 residues long. The CDR3: CASSEGRGRNSYEQYF. The CDR3 nucleotides read TGTGCCAGCAGTGAAGGTCGCGGCCGAAACTCCTACGAGCAGTACTTC.

The chain employs TRBV18 and TRBJ2-6; D unclear. The V gene's germline CDR1 is KGHSH and CDR2 LQKENI. This CDR3 region has 18 residues. Trimming took 3 bases from V and 0 from J, leaving 15 bases between them. The CDR3, as DNA: TGTGCCAGCTCACCCTCGGGCCTTGTCTTCTCTGGGGCCAACGTCCTGACTTTC. Translating gives CASSPSGLVFSGANVLTF.

This rearrangement joins TRBV7-2 to TRBJ1-1, with 8 bases lining up with TRBD1. Germline values: CDR1 SGHTA, CDR2 FQGNSA. The CDR3 runs 14 residues. After removal of 3 bases from V and 5 bases from J, the junction contained 5 bases not matched to a gene. CDR3 sequence: CASSFNRGSTEAFF. The CDR3 DNA follows: TGTGCCAGCAGCTTTAACAGGGGGTCGACTGAAGCTTTCTTT.

This clone showed up just once. The CDR3 region has the DNA TGTGCCTGGAGTGGGGGGAATCGGTTCGCAGATACGCAGTATTTT. Its protein product is CAWSGGNRFADTQYF. The chain links TRBV30 to TRBJ2-3; D could derive from TRBD1 or TRBD2 (5 bases each). Germline-derived CDR1 and CDR2 are GTSNPN and SVGIG (reference sequence). This CDR3 spans 15 amino acids. V dropped 1 base and J dropped 4 bases, with 15 bases sitting between them.

The CDR3 DNA reads as TGTGCCAGCAGTTTATCCCTGCGCGGTAATGAGCAGTTCTTC. It codes for CASSLSLRGNEQFF. The chain carries TRBV28 and TRBJ2-1; D is undetermined. Trimming shortened V by 1 base and J by 7 bases, and 11 bases separated the two germline ends. The length of the CDR3 is 14 residues. Germline V gene sequence: CDR1 MDHEN, CDR2 SYDVKM.

The chain has TRBV6-6 and TRBJ2-3; perhaps TRBD1 as D (5 bases). There are 14 residues in the CDR3. Germline V gene sequence: CDR1 MNHNY, CDR2 SVGAGI (reference sequence). Trimming pared 4 bases from V and 2 bases from J, leaving 10 bases between. The CDR3 protein is CASSSAGYTDTQYF. CDR3 coding DNA: TGTGCCAGCAGTTCGGCAGGGTACACAGATACGCAGTATTTT.

The genes are TRBV4-3 and TRBJ2-7; the D call may be TRBD1 or TRBD2 (5 bases each). CDR3 length equals 15 residues. V was trimmed by 2 bases and J by 1 base, leaving 12 bases between them. Germline lookup yields CDR1 LGHNA and CDR2 YSLEER. The CDR3 DNA is TGCGCCAGCAGCCAATATGGGGACCCATCCTACGAGCAGTACTTC. Translating it yields CASSQYGDPSYEQYF.

The rearrangement uses TRBV25-1 and TRBJ2-7; maybe TRBD2 (6 bases). Germline CDR1 and CDR2: MGHDK and SYGVNS. CDR3 length: 13 amino acids. Trimming pared 1 base from V and 7 bases from J, leaving 11 bases between. The CDR3 here is CASSEFGAGEQYF. DNA for the CDR3: TGTGCCAGCAGTGAATTCGGGGCGGGGGAGCAGTACTTC.

This clone was found a few times. The chain carries TRBV2 and TRBJ1-1; possible D gene TRBD1, 5 bases. Germline lookup yields CDR1 SNHLY and CDR2 FYNNEI. V dropped 1 base and J dropped 4 bases, with 10 bases sitting between them. This CDR3 comprises 14 residues. The chain's CDR3 is CASSEVGQGTEAFF. DNA of the CDR3: TGTGCCAGCAGTGAAGTGGGGCAGGGCACTGAAGCTTTCTTT.

About this clone itself: One junction end disagrees with the germline gene, perhaps due to a read error. V is TRBV30 and J is TRBJ1-1; TRBD1 might be the D (6 bases). CDR3 length: 14 residues. Germline CDR1 is GTSNPN and CDR2 is SVGIG (reference sequence). CDR3 sequence: CAWSTGQLNPEAFF. CDR3 DNA: TGTGCCTGGAGTACGGGACAATTGAACCCTGAAGCTTTCTTT.

The chain has TRBV30 and TRBJ1-1; no firm D call. Germline-derived CDR1 and CDR2 are GTSNPN and SVGIG (reference sequence). Trimming removed 4 bases at V and 0 bases at J, with 18 bases between. The CDR3 consists of 16 residues. The CDR3 DNA reads TGTGCCTGGACCCGAAACACCAGGCGTATGAACACTGAAGCTTTCTTT. This translates into CAWTRNTRRMNTEAFF.

CDR3 DNA: TGCGCCAGCAGCCAAGAGCTGGGAGGGACACCTCCTAAAGCTTTCTTT. Amino acids: CASSQELGGTPPKAFF. The gene calls are TRBV4-3 and TRBJ1-1, with D perhaps matching TRBD1 (6 bases). Germline V gene lookup returns CDR1 LGHNA and CDR2 YSLEER. The V gene lost 0 bases and the J gene lost 9 bases, with 20 bases spanning the gap. The CDR3 has 16 residues.

This clone was recorded only once. V is TRBV12-5 and J is TRBJ2-3; 8 bases fit TRBD2. V was pared by 1 base and J by 2 bases, with 8 bases of the junction left unmatched. Germline V gene data show CDR1 as LGHNT and CDR2 as FRNRAP. The CDR3 runs 17 residues. For the CDR3, the DNA is TGTGCTAGTGGTTTGGGATTAGCGGGGAACTACACAGATACGCAGTATTTT. This sequence encodes CASGLGLAGNYTDTQYF.